The 5 T cell receptor beta chains presented below share a single source sample, sequenced in a study of blood T cell repertoires in COVID-19. Assay: immunoSEQ multiplex PCR; the TCRdb copy retains only in-frame clones and omits some. In the table there are 7,000 to 9,000 clones, under 90% of which are singletons. The sample consisted of peripheral blood. The receptors derive from a human donor in a cohort sampled during active COVID-19.

The rearrangement joins TRBV29-1 to TRBJ2-2; D possibly corresponds to TRBD2 (6 bases). The CDR3 has 14 amino acids. V lost 7 bases and J lost 5, with 17 bases in between. Looked up from germline, CDR1 is SQVTM and CDR2 is ANQGSEA. CDR3 amino acids: CSAGVSGGTGELFF. Here the CDR3 DNA reads TGCAGCGCCGGGGTCAGTGGGGGGACCGGGGAGCTGTTTTTT.

The chain employs TRBV18 and TRBJ1-1; D remains unclear. Germline-derived CDR1 and CDR2 are KGHSH and LQKENI. V dropped 3 bases and J dropped 0 bases, with 14 bases sitting between them. This CDR3 region has 16 residues. This CDR3 is CASSPEVRMMNTEAFF. The DNA for the CDR3 is TGTGCCAGCTCACCGGAGGTACGGATGATGAACACTGAAGCTTTCTTT.

The chain joins TRBV21-1 to TRBJ1-5. TRBV21-1 is classified as a pseudogene. CDR3 length equals 13 residues. The CDR3 DNA reads TGTGCCAGCAGCAAAGGGGGGGGCCGGCCCCAGCATTTT. Translation: CASSKGGGRPQHF.

V is TRBV5-1 and J is TRBJ2-7; 9 bases align to TRBD1. In germline, CDR1 is SGHRS, CDR2 YFSETQ. The CDR3 sequence is 13 residues long. With 4 bases clipped from V and 2 bases from J, the junction kept 1 base outside the gene matches. This chain's CDR3 is CASSGTGPYEQYF. Written as DNA, the CDR3 is TGCGCCAGCAGCGGGACAGGGCCCTACGAGCAGTACTTC. The variable domain in full, completed from reference TRBV5-1 and TRBJ2-7, reads KAGVTQTPRYLIKTRGQQVTLSCSPISGHRSVSWYQQTPGQGLQFLFEYFSETQRNKGNFPGRFSGRQFSNSRSEMNVSTLELGDSALYLCASSGTGPYEQYFGPGTRLTVT.

This chain connects TRBV7-2 to TRBJ1-6; D gene ambiguous. The CDR3 extends over 17 amino acids. V was clipped by 4 bases and J by 7 bases, with 20 bases between them. Germline CDR1 and CDR2: SGHTA and FQGNSA. DNA for the CDR3: TGTGCCAGCAGCTCTGGGCCCACTTCTCTTGCCAATTCACCCCTCCACTTT. Its protein product is CASSSGPTSLANSPLHF.